Below, 26 T cell receptor beta chains from the same sample are listed, as sequenced in a study of blood T cell repertoires in COVID-19 (dated by TCRdb to 2018 to 2021). The library was prepared using the immunoSEQ multiplex PCR assay. Drawn from immuneACCESS, this table holds only the in-frame rearrangements with V and J called that TCRdb kept. Clones are partly lost; checked studies trace under half to an unresolved V gene and leave the rest unexplained. This sample lists roughly 150,000 clones; around 90% were detected once. 3.5% to 4.5% of the sample is held by the ten biggest clonotypes. The sample consisted of PBMCs or T cells enriched from blood (not recorded which). The receptor source for this set is a woman aged 40 to 50 who had been exposed to COVID-19.

This sequence joins TRBV5-8 and TRBJ1-1; possibly TRBD1 for D (5 bases). Deletions cut 2 bases from V and 7 bases from J, with 12 bases between. The CDR3 extends over 13 amino acids. Germline values: CDR1 SGHTS, CDR2 YDEGEE. The CDR3 bases are TGTGCCAGCAGCTTACAGGCGCAATTTGAAGCTTTCTTT. Translated, it gives CASSLQAQFEAFF.

The V gene is TRBV9, the J gene TRBJ1-3; the D is unclear. Trimming stripped 0 bases from V and 2 bases from J, with 6 bases between. Germline assignment: CDR1 SGDLS and CDR2 YYNGEE. The CDR3 extends over 14 amino acids. CDR3 in amino acids: CASSVARAGNTIYF. CDR3 in DNA: TGTGCCAGCAGCGTAGCACGGGCTGGAAACACCATATATTTT.

V usage is TRBV6-5 and J usage is TRBJ1-1; D gene unclear. Germline-derived CDR1 and CDR2 are MNHEY and SVGAGI. This CDR3 region has 14 residues. The V end lost 0 bases, the J end lost 0 bases, and 5 bases lay between the germline ends. The CDR3: CASSYSGVNTEAFF. The CDR3 DNA follows: TGTGCCAGCAGTTACTCCGGGGTGAACACTGAAGCTTTCTTT.

The V and J genes are TRBV9 and TRBJ2-7; D gene ambiguous. The V end lost 2 bases, the J end lost 6 bases, and 9 bases lay between the germline ends. Germline V gives CDR1 SGDLS, CDR2 YYNGEE. CDR3 length: 12 amino acids. CDR3 DNA: TGTGCCAGCAGCGTCTCAACCGGCGAGCAGTACTTC. Translating gives CASSVSTGEQYF.

This chain links TRBV3-1 (or the pseudogene TRBV3-2) with TRBJ2-3; TRBD1 is a possible D gene (5 bases). Germline loops: CDR1 LGHDT, CDR2 YNNKEL (reference sequence). The CDR3 consists of 14 residues. V lost 1 base and J 7 bases, leaving 12 bases between the germline ends. CDR3 sequence reads: CASSQGITGNTQYF. Here the CDR3 DNA reads TGTGCCAGCAGCCAAGGCATAACAGGAAATACGCAGTATTTT.

V gene TRBV14 combines with J gene TRBJ2-7; 8 bases fit TRBD2. Germline V gene sequence: CDR1 SGHDN, CDR2 FVKESK. This CDR3 is built from 19 residues. With 0 bases clipped from V and 0 bases from J, the junction kept 13 bases outside the gene matches. The DNA of the CDR3 is TGTGCCAGCAGCCAAGATGTGGCGGGAAGCGGGGGCCTCTCCTACGAGCAGTACTTC. Protein product: CASSQDVAGSGGLSYEQYF.

The chain recombines TRBV6-4 with TRBJ1-6, with D possibly being TRBD1 (6 bases). In germline, CDR1 is MRHNA, CDR2 SNTAGT. V was shortened by 6 bases and J by 7 bases, with 16 bases between the two germline ends. This CDR3 is 15 amino acids long. DNA for the CDR3: TGTGCCAGCAGCGCGGACAGCTTCGGGAATTCACCCCTCCACTTT. Encoded protein: CASSADSFGNSPLHF.

This chain joins TRBV27 and TRBJ1-2; D call uncertain. Trimming cost V 0 bases and J 6 bases, with 14 bases left between them. Germline assignment: CDR1 MNHEY and CDR2 SMNVEV (reference sequence). CDR3 length: 15 residues. The CDR3 DNA reads as TGTGCCAGCAGTTTATCACCCGGACTATCAAATGGCTACACCTTC. Translated: CASSLSPGLSNGYTF.

The V and J genes are TRBV24-1 and TRBJ1-3; no clear D gene. V dropped 6 bases and J dropped 0 bases, with 5 bases sitting between them. CDR3 length equals 13 residues. Germline CDR1 reads KGHDR; CDR2 reads SFDVKD. The CDR3 region has the DNA TGTGCCACCAGTTACAACTCTGGAAACACCATATATTTT. Its protein product is CATSYNSGNTIYF.

This chain uses TRBV9 with TRBJ2-7, with D possibly TRBD1 on 5 matching bases. CDR1 SGDLS and CDR2 YYNGEE come from the germline V gene. This CDR3 region has 14 residues. Trimming shortened V by 0 bases and J by 2 bases, and 9 bases separated the two germline ends. CDR3 sequence: CASSVAQGTYEQYF. The CDR3 region has the DNA TGTGCCAGCAGCGTAGCTCAGGGAACCTACGAGCAGTACTTC.

The rearrangement uses TRBV28 and TRBJ2-5, with TRBD2 identical over 10 bases. The CDR3 totals 15 residues. The ends lost 2 bases at V and 4 bases at J; junction bases unmatched: 4. The germline V gene encodes CDR1 MDHEN and CDR2 SYDVKM. For the CDR3, the DNA is TGTGCCAGCAGTTTACCAGCGGGAGGGATAGAGACCCAGTACTTC. Translated: CASSLPAGGIETQYF.

The V gene is TRBV18, the J gene TRBJ1-4; 7 bases map to TRBD1. Trimming took 3 bases from V and 0 from J; bases not matched to a gene: 4. This CDR3 comprises 16 residues. CDR1 is KGHSH and CDR2 is LQKENI in the germline V gene. The chain's CDR3 is CASSPGQPATNEKLFF. CDR3 bases: TGTGCCAGCTCACCGGGACAGCCTGCAACTAATGAAAAACTGTTTTTT.

The chain recombines TRBV28 with TRBJ1-2; D possibly corresponds to TRBD1 (6 bases). Per germline, CDR1 MDHEN and CDR2 SYDVKM. Deletions cut 10 bases from V and 4 bases from J, with 19 bases between. The CDR3 sequence is 14 residues long. The CDR3 DNA sequence: TGTGCCACCGAGACAGGCAAGGCGGGCTATGGCTACACCTTC. Translation gives CATETGKAGYGYTF.

CDR3 nucleotide sequence: TGTGCCAGCAGCATGACAGGGGACTATGGCTACACCTTC. It codes for CASSMTGDYGYTF. The J gene is TRBJ1-2, the V gene TRBV5-4, with 8 bases fitting TRBD1. The germline gives CDR1 SGHNT, CDR2 YYREEE (reference sequence). The CDR3 runs to 13 residues. Germline trimming cut 4 bases from V and 3 bases from J; bases unmatched to any gene: 2.

The chain uses TRBV11-3 and TRBJ1-1, with 8 nucleotides matching TRBD1. After removal of 3 bases from V and 3 bases from J, the junction contained 3 bases not matched to a gene. Germline CDR1 reads SGHNT; CDR2 reads YENEEA. This CDR3 is 14 amino acids long. CDR3 coding DNA: TGTGCCAGCAGCTTCAGGGGGCAGGACACTGAAGCTTTCTTT. This codes for CASSFRGQDTEAFF.

This clone was detected once. The V gene is TRBV29-1, the J gene TRBJ1-1; D gene ambiguous. The V gene's germline CDR1 is SQVTM and CDR2 ANQGSEA. The CDR3 consists of 13 residues. Deletions cut 0 bases from V and 6 bases from J, with 11 bases between. The CDR3 sequence is CSVEDPGSAEAFF. The CDR3 bases are TGCAGCGTTGAAGATCCGGGAAGCGCTGAAGCTTTCTTT.

V is TRBV6-5 and J is TRBJ1-6; TRBD1 aligns across 7 bases. Germline assignment: CDR1 MNHEY and CDR2 SVGAGI. The CDR3 is 15 residues long. The V and J ends lost 6 bases and 8 bases, in that order; junction bases with no gene match: 10. The CDR3 nucleotides read TGTGCCAGCAGGTACCGGGACAGCAACCATTCACCCCTCCACTTT. This encodes CASRYRDSNHSPLHF.

V is TRBV20-1 and J is TRBJ1-2; 8 bases match TRBD1. V shed 3 bases and J 7 bases; nucleotides not matched to a gene: 7. The CDR3 runs 13 residues. Germline-derived CDR1 and CDR2 are DFQATT and SNEGSKA (reference sequence). DNA of the CDR3: TGCAGTGCTAGTCGGACAGGGCGTGGTGGCTACACCTTC. Translated, it gives CSASRTGRGGYTF.

This chain uses TRBV18 with TRBJ1-3, with 8 bases fitting TRBD1. This CDR3 spans 19 amino acids. The germline V gene has CDR1 KGHSH and CDR2 LQKENI. Trimming removed 4 bases from V and 0 bases from J; junction bases left unmatched: 14. CDR3 DNA: TGTGCCAGCTCACTGACAGGGGCCCCGCGACAGAGCTCTGGAAACACCATATATTTT. It yields the protein CASSLTGAPRQSSGNTIYF.

The rearrangement uses TRBV2 and TRBJ2-3; 10 nucleotides align to TRBD2. After removal of 8 bases from V and 1 base from J, the junction contained 3 bases not matched to a gene. This CDR3 has 14 amino acids. Looked up from germline, CDR1 is SNHLY and CDR2 is FYNNEI. This CDR3 reads CASSGTSGTDTQYF. The DNA of the CDR3 is TGTGCCAGCTCTGGGACTAGCGGCACAGATACGCAGTATTTT.

The rearrangement links TRBV7-9 to TRBJ2-3, with TRBD2 matching over 9 bases. The CDR3 has 15 amino acids. Trimming cost V 10 bases and J 4 bases; bases outside gene matches: 12. Germline V gives CDR1 SEHNR, CDR2 FQNEAQ (reference sequence). The CDR3 coding sequence is TGTGCCACGGACCAATTAGCGGGAGATGCAGATACGCAGTATTTT. Protein product: CATDQLAGDADTQYF.

The gene calls are TRBV19 and TRBJ2-2, with D maybe TRBD1 (5 bases). In germline, CDR1 is LNHDA, CDR2 SQIVND (reference sequence). This CDR3 comprises 14 residues. V lost 2 bases, J lost 4 bases, and 8 bases lay in between. The CDR3 region has the DNA TGTGCCAGTAGTATAATACAGGTCACCGGGGAGCTGTTTTTT. This codes for CASSIIQVTGELFF.

The CDR3, as DNA: TGTGCCAGCAGCTTAGCCGGGACAGGGGCAGATACGCAGTATTTT. Translation gives CASSLAGTGADTQYF. The chain links TRBV11-2 to TRBJ2-3; 10 positions match TRBD1. Germline values: CDR1 SGHAT, CDR2 FQNNGV. The CDR3 consists of 15 residues. V was clipped by 1 base and J by 4 bases; unmatched bases: 2.

This clone appeared many times. The identical CDR3 is also encoded by other nucleotide sequences in the sample. The chain combines TRBV28 with TRBJ2-7; perhaps TRBD2 as D (5 bases). This CDR3 has 15 residues. Germline CDR1 and CDR2: MDHEN and SYDVKM. Trimming removed 3 bases at V and 2 bases at J, with 14 bases between. In DNA form, the CDR3 reads TGTGCCAGCAGTTTGCCTCCGGGATTACCCTACGAGCAGTACTTC. Translating it yields CASSLPPGLPYEQYF.

The chain employs TRBV2 and TRBJ1-1, with D possibly TRBD1 on 5 matching bases. The CDR3 has 11 residues. Trimming pared 7 bases from V and 10 bases from J, leaving 13 bases between. Germline lookup yields CDR1 SNHLY and CDR2 FYNNEI. The CDR3 nucleotides read TGTGCCAGCAAGGGCAGGGTGGGAGCTTTCTTT. The encoded protein is CASKGRVGAFF.

The V and J genes are TRBV19 and TRBJ1-5, with TRBD1 as a possible D gene (6 bases). There are 15 residues in the CDR3. Germline V gene lookup returns CDR1 LNHDA and CDR2 SQIVND (reference sequence). The ends were cut back, 10 bases at V and 2 bases at J, with 18 bases in the middle. The CDR3 DNA follows: TGTGCCACAAACAGGGTCGTGGGTGGCAATCAGCCCCAGCATTTT. It specifies CATNRVVGGNQPQHF.